This T cell receptor (beta chain) was retrieved from a study of technical replicates of blood from several donors. Method: immunoSEQ multiplex PCR; TCRdb's copy keeps in-frame clones and lacks some. Of more than 70,000 clones in the sample, 93% were seen once. The CDR3 is 14 residues long. Germline values: CDR1 SGHVS, CDR2 FNYEAQ. With 3 bases removed from V and 5 bases from J, the gap between germline ends came to 11 bases. This receptor was identified in a human donor in good health. This chain connects TRBV7-6 to TRBJ2-1, with D hard to call. Sequencing used T cells isolated from PBMCs. The CDR3 sequence is CASSLSTLHNEQFF. CDR3 bases: TGTGCCAGCAGCTTGTCTACACTACACAATGAGCAGTTCTTC.